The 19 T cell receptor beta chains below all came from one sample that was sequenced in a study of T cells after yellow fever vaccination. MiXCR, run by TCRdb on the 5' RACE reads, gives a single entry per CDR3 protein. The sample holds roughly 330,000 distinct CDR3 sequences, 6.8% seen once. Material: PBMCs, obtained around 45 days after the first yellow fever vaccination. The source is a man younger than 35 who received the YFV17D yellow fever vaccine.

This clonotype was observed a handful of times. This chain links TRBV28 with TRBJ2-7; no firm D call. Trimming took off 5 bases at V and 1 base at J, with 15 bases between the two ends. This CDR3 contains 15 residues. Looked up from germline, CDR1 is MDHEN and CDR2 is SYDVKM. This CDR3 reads CASSGDFGPSYEQYV. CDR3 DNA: TGTGCCAGCAGTGGAGACTTTGGGCCTTCCTACGAGCAGTACGTC.

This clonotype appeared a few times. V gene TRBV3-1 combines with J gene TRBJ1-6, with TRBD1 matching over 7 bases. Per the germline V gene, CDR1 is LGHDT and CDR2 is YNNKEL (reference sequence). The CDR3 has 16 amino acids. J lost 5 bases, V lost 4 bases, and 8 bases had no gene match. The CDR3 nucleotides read TGTGCCAGCAGCCTTCACAGGGGAGTGAATAATTCACCCCTCCACTTT. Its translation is CASSLHRGVNNSPLHF.

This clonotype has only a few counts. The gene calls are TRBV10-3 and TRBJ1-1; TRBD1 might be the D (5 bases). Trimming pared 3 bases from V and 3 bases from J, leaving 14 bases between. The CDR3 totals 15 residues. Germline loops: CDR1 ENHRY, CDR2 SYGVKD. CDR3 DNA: TGTGCCATCAGTGACCGGGGGAAAGGGGACACTGAAGCTTTCTTT. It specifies CAISDRGKGDTEAFF.

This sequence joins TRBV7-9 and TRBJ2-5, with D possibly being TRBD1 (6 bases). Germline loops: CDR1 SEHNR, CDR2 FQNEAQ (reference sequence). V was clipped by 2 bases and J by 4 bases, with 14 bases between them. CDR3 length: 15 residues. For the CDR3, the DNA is TGTGCCAGCAGCTTATTGGCAGGGGCGACAGAGACCCAGTACTTC. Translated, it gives CASSLLAGATETQYF.

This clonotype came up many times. The CDR3 coding sequence is TGTGCCAGCAGCTCCTGGGCACAGCAGAACACCGGGGAGCTGTTTTTT. It codes for CASSSWAQQNTGELFF. The rearrangement links TRBV7-9 to TRBJ2-2; D not resolved. V lost 4 bases to trimming and J lost 1 base, with 13 bases between them. CDR3 length: 16 amino acids. Germline assignment: CDR1 SEHNR and CDR2 FQNEAQ (reference sequence).

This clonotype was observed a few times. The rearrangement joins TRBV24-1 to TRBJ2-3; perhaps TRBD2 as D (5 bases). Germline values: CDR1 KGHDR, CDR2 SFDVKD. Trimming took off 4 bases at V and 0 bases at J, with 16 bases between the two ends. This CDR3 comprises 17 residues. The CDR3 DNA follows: TGTGCCACCAGTGACTGGCCGGACTCAGAGAGCACAGATACGCAGTATTTT. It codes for CATSDWPDSESTDTQYF.

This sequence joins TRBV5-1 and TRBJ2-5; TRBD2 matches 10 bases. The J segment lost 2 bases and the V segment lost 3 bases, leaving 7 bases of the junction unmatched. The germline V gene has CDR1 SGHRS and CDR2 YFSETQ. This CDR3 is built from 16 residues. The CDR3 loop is CASSSGSGGAQETQYF. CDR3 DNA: TGCGCCAGCAGCTCCGGAAGCGGGGGGGCTCAAGAGACCCAGTACTTC.

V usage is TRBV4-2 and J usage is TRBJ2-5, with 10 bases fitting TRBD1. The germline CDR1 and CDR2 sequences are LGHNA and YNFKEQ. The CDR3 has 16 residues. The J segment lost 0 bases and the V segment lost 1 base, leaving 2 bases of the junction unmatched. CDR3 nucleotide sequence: TGTGCCAGCAGCCAAGGGGGACAGGGGTACCAAGAGACCCAGTACTTC. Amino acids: CASSQGGQGYQETQYF.

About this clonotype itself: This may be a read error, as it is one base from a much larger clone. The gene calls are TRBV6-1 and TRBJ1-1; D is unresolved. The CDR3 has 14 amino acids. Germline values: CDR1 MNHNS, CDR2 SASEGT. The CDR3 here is CASFSAGTYTEACF. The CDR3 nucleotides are TGTGCCAGCTTTTCTGCGGGAACCTACACTGAAGCTTGCTTT.

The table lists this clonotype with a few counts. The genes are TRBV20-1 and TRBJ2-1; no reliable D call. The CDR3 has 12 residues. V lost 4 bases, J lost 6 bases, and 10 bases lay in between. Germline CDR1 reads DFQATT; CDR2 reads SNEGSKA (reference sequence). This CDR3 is CSAIRTGNEQFF. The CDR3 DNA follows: TGCAGTGCTATTAGGACCGGCAATGAGCAGTTCTTC.

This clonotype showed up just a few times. The DNA of the CDR3 is TGTGCCAGCAGCTTCTATGCCAGCGGGGGGGTCGGGGATGAGCAGTTCTTC. It encodes CASSFYASGGVGDEQFF. This chain joins TRBV9 and TRBJ2-1; the match to TRBD2 covers 10 bases. The junction had 15 bases not matched to a gene; V was cut back by 4 bases and J by 8 bases. Germline assignment: CDR1 SGDLS and CDR2 YYNGEE. This CDR3 is 17 amino acids long.

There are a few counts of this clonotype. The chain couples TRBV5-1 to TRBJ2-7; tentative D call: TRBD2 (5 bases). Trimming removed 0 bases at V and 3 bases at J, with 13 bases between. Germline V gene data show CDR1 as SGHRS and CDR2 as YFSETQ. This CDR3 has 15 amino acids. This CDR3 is CASSLVSGNHYEQYV. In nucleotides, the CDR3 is TGCGCCAGCAGCTTGGTCTCGGGGAACCACTACGAGCAGTACGTC.

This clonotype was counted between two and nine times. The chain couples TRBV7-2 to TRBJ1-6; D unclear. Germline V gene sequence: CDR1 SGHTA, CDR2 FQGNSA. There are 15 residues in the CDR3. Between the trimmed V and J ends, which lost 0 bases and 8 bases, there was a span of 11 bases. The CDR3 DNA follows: TGTGCCAGCAGCTTAGCGGGTACAGCGGATTCACCCCTCCACTTT. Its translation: CASSLAGTADSPLHF. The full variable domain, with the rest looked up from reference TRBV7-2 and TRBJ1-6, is GAGVSQSPSNKVTEKGKDVELRCDPISGHTALYWYRQSLGQGLEFLIYFQGNSAPDKSGLPSDRFSAERTGGSVSTLTIQRTQQEDSAVYLCASSLAGTADSPLHFGNGTRLTVT.

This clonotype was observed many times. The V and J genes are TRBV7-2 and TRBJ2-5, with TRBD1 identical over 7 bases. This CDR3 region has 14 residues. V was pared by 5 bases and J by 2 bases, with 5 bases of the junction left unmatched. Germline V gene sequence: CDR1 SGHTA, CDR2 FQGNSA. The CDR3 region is CASSPGQVQETQYF. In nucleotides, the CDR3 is TGTGCCAGCAGCCCCGGACAGGTGCAAGAGACCCAGTACTTC.

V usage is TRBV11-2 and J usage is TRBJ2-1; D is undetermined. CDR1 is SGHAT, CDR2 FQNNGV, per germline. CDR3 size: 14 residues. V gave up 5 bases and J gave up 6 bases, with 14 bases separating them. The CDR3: CASSTRTPRNEQFF. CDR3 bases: TGTGCCAGCAGCACTCGGACCCCGCGCAATGAGCAGTTCTTC.

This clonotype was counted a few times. CDR3: CASSPGGGDQPQHF. The CDR3 region has the DNA TGCGCCAGCAGCCCCGGAGGAGGAGATCAGCCCCAGCATTTT. The V gene is TRBV5-1, the J gene TRBJ1-5; D call uncertain. CDR3 length: 14 amino acids. Germline V CDR1 and CDR2: SGHRS, YFSETQ. Trimming left V 4 bases short and J 5 bases short, with 13 bases between.

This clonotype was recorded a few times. The CDR3 sequence: CATSDWGVGHTEAFF. The CDR3 bases are TGTGCCACCAGTGATTGGGGGGTCGGTCACACTGAAGCTTTCTTT. The chain recombines TRBV24-1 with TRBJ1-1, with a weak D call TRBD1 (5 bases). The CDR3 runs to 15 residues. Per germline, CDR1 KGHDR and CDR2 SFDVKD. Trimming left V 2 bases short and J 3 bases short, with 12 bases between.

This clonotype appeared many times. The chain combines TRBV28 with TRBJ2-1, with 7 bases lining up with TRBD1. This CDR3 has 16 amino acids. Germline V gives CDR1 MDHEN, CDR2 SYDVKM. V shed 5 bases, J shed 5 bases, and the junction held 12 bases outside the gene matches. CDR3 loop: CASSPPRDSHNNEQFF. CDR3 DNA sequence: TGTGCCAGCAGTCCGCCTCGGGACAGCCACAACAATGAGCAGTTCTTC.

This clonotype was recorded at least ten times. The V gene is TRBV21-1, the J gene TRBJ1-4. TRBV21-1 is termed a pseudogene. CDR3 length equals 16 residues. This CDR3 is CASSCPQGSTNEKLFF. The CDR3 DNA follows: TGTGCCAGCAGCTGCCCTCAGGGTTCAACTAATGAAAAACTGTTTTTT.